This T cell receptor (beta chain) was sequenced for a study of blood T cell repertoires in COVID-19 (dated by TCRdb to about 2020). Concerning the study at large: Samples from collaborators originated in the United States, Italy and Spain and spanned both the acute and convalescent phases of COVID-19. Subjects who had been exposed to COVID-19, were actively infected with it, or had recovered from it provided the deeply sampled blood TCRbeta repertoires that made up the dataset. The repertoires were released in a freely available public database meant as a resource for research on the immune response to SARS-CoV-2. Nearly every sample came with metadata listing a de-identified subject ID, COVID-19 status, age in years and sex. The material from the prospective study consisted of cDNA or gDNA derived from T cells, B-cell-depleted T cells, or PBMCs. The samples were drawn from two sources: the first 160 participants of the ongoing ImmuneRACE study, and 1,200 or so subjects contributed by 6 global collaborators. HLA class I and class II types, where available, came from metadata supplied by the sample provider rather than from assay-based typing.

Each collaborating institution followed its own protocols to collect whole blood in K2EDTA tubes. For TCRbeta analysis, collaborator samples were shipped as frozen whole blood, as isolated PBMCs, or as DNA extracted from either sample type. The CDR3, cysteine through phenylalanine, is 13 amino acids long. Of all the DNA, just the CDR3 is kept, 39 bases in frame from base 1. Per the germline V gene, SGDLS is the CDR1 and YYNGEE is the CDR2. The V and J ends are trimmed by 7 bases and 5 bases, leaving 16 bases between them. A remark on this clone: Its cognate antigen has yet to be identified. No per-base quality is available; no much larger clone lies one base away.

Overall results and qualifications from the work: The quantity of clinical and demographic metadata differed by source and by participant and was supplied without curation.

TCRbeta CDR3 regions were amplified from genomic DNA by means of the immunoSEQ Assay, a bias-controlled multiplex PCR. In the paper's pipeline: The number of nucleated cells in each sample was estimated by amplification of reference gene primers within the assay. To quantify the absolute abundance of each unique TCRbeta CDR3 rearrangement, sequence reads were collapsed and filtered. Productive Simpson clonality was computed per sample as the square root of Simpson's diversity index over productive rearrangements. Not all clones reach the TCRdb copy of this immuneACCESS table, which keeps in-frame sequences only. Checked studies attribute under half of the gap to unresolved V genes and leave the rest unexplained. That table furnishes V, J and clone size, whereas the DNA furnished D and trimming. Counted in this sample were around 82,000 clones; 75% to 95% of them appeared once. The top ten clones comprise 6.9% of the sample.

The receptor's source is a human donor in a cohort sampled during active COVID-19. The chain was built from TRBV9 and TRBJ2-7; the best D guess is TRBD2, with 5 bases matching. The sequencing sample was made of peripheral blood. The DNA reads as follows: TGTGCCAGCTCCCCGGGAAGTACCCACGAGCAGTACTTC. It encodes CASSPGSTHEQYF. Reference TRBV9 and TRBJ2-7 genes cover what lies past the CDR3, so the full variable domain is DSGVTQTPKHLITATGQRVTLRCSPRSGDLSVYWYQQSLDQGLQFLIQYYNGEERAKGNILERFSAQQFPDLHSELNLSSLELGDSALYFCASSPGSTHEQYFGPGTRLTVT.